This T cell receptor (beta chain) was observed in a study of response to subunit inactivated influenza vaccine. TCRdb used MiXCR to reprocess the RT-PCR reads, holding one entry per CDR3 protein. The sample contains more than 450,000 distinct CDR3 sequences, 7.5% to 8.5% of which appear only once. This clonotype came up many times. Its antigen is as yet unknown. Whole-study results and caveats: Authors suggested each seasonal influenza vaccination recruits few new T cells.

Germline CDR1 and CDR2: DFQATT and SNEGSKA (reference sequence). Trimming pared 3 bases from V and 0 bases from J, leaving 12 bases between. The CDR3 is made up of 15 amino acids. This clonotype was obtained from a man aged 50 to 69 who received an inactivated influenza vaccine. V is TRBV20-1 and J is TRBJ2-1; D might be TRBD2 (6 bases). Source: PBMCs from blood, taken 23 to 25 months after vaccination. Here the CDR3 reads CSARDASASYNEQFF. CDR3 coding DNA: TGCAGTGCTAGGGATGCTAGCGCCTCCTACAATGAGCAGTTCTTC.